Reported below is one T cell receptor beta chain. The CDR3 loop spans 15 amino acids. Original data processing: Counts of nucleated cells, estimated from reference gene primer amplification, were obtained. Libraries were prepared by immunoSEQ multiplex PCR; TCRdb keeps only in-frame clonotypes and omits some of them. The V and J calls and the clone size are those of that table, but D and trimming were determined from the DNA. The table lists about 98,000 clones, around 81% of them singletons. The source of the sample is a study of blood T cell repertoires in COVID-19. The wider study: The United States, Italy and Spain provided the acute and convalescent COVID-19 samples. The analysed material was cDNA or gDNA that came from T cells, B-cell-depleted T cells, or PBMCs.

Sequences were obtained from peripheral blood. V gene TRBV21-1 combines with J gene TRBJ2-7; TRBD2, as called in the table, went unchecked against the DNA. TRBV21-1 is a pseudogene. The source is a man aged 55 to 70 with acute or convalescent COVID-19. For the CDR3, the DNA is TGTGCCAGCAGCAAAGTCGAAGGGGGGGCGGACGAGCAGTACGTC. It encodes CASSKVEGGADEQYV.